The present entry profiles one TCR beta chain with its context. The antigen is undetermined. Germline V CDR1 and CDR2: SGHDT, YYEEEE. Trimming pared 0 bases from V and 12 bases from J, leaving 12 bases between. The CDR3 totals 13 residues. The data derive from a study of T cell responses to AZD1222 COVID-19 vaccine. Clones were sequenced by immunoSEQ multiplex PCR, and TCRdb holds only the in-frame ones, with some missing. The sample has almost 55,000 clones; around 80% are singletons. General study findings and limits: Nearly half of spike-specific TCRs reportedly target variant regions that are unmutated in the B.1.351 and B.1.1.7 variants. Increases in Spike-specific TCR breadth and depth were seen after two AZD1222 doses. Among vaccine-associated CD4 TCRs, coverage spanned spike, with dominance at 160-218 and 743-854. In all cases, repertoires were sampled only after the peak T cell response.

The specimen was peripheral blood, collected on day 0 of AZD1222 vaccination. The chain employs TRBV5-6 and TRBJ2-2, with D hard to call. This receptor was identified in an adult in good health. CDR3 sequence: CASSLAAGKKLFF. The CDR3 DNA reads as TGTGCCAGCAGCTTGGCGGCCGGAAAAAAGCTGTTTTTT.